These T cell receptor beta chains were read from a single sample in a study of shared clonotypes between healthy human individuals. Sequenced by immunoSEQ multiplex PCR; TCRdb stores in-frame clones only, minus some. The table shows approximately 530,000 clones, with about 96% occurring only once. Source material: naive CD4+ T cells sorted from blood. Receptor source: a woman aged 30 to 39 in good health. Each CDR3 is given with its conserved first and last residue. Each record gives: J gene, D gene, clone size, V gene, CDR3 protein, CDR3 DNA. A D gene is named only where the DNA matches it firmly. The size field is filled for only some rows; it gives once, few, many or a size class.

TRBJ2-5	-	-	TRBV11-2	CASSLGVIQETQYF	TGTGCCAGCAGCTTAGGAGTGATCCAAGAGACCCAGTACTTC
TRBJ2-1	TRBD1	few	TRBV27	CASSSRDRGTLTYNEQFF	TGTGCCAGCAGTTCCCGGGACAGGGGCACCTTGACCTACAATGAGCAGTTCTTC
TRBJ2-7	TRBD2	-	TRBV5-5	CASSPLGGGMYEQYF	TGTGCCAGCAGCCCCTTGGGGGGAGGGATGTACGAGCAGTACTTC
TRBJ2-1	-	-	TRBV11-2	CASGGSSYNEQFF	TGTGCCAGCGGGGGCTCCTCCTACAATGAGCAGTTCTTC
TRBJ2-7	TRBD2	-	TRBV27	CASSFVSGDYEQYF	TGTGCCAGCAGTTTCGTTAGCGGGGACTACGAGCAGTACTTC
TRBJ2-3	TRBD2	-	TRBV9	CASSVGVAGVADTQYF	TGTGCCAGCAGCGTAGGGGTAGCGGGAGTAGCAGATACGCAGTATTTT
TRBJ2-7	TRBD2	-	TRBV6-5	CASRRTSGRYEQYF	TGTGCCAGCAGGCGGACTAGCGGGAGATACGAGCAGTACTTC
TRBJ2-7	-	-	TRBV5-1	CASSSGLVGGEQYF	TGCGCCAGCAGCTCGGGACTGGTGGGTGGCGAGCAGTACTTC
TRBJ2-7	-	-	TRBV4-1	CASSQEQGLAYEQYF	TGCGCCAGCAGCCAAGAGCAAGGTCTGGCCTACGAGCAGTACTTC
TRBJ2-1	TRBD1	-	TRBV5-8	CASSLVRGTGIYNEQFF	TGTGCCAGCAGCTTGGTTAGGGGGACAGGGATATACAATGAGCAGTTCTTC
TRBJ2-7	-	-	TRBV6-6	CASSPQGPSYYEQYF	TGTGCCAGCAGTCCCCAGGGTCCGTCCTACTACGAGCAGTACTTC
TRBJ2-7	TRBD2	-	TRBV9	CASSPSTSGASYEQYF	TGTGCCAGCAGCCCCTCGACTAGCGGGGCCTCCTACGAGCAGTACTTC
TRBJ1-2	TRBD1	-	TRBV19	CASGQGEWSYGYTF	TGTGCCAGTGGACAGGGGGAATGGAGCTATGGCTACACCTTC
TRBJ2-2	TRBD2	-	TRBV10-3	CAISQQTSGITGELFF	TGTGCCATCAGCCAACAGACTAGCGGGATCACCGGGGAGCTGTTTTTT
TRBJ1-1	TRBD1	-	TRBV5-1	CASSSSRDRVEGNTEAFF	TGCGCCAGCAGCTCGTCCCGGGACAGGGTAGAGGGAAACACTGAAGCTTTCTTT
TRBJ2-1	TRBD1	-	TRBV5-6	CASSLDRGNEQFF	TGTGCCAGCAGCTTGGACAGGGGTAATGAGCAGTTCTTC
TRBJ1-5	-	-	TRBV28	CASSFVRGMRMNQPQHF	TGTGCCAGCAGTTTTGTCCGAGGGATGCGGATGAATCAGCCCCAGCATTTT